The 3 T cell receptor beta chains in this list originate from one sample, sequenced in a study of regulatory T cells in long-lasting Graves disease. Described time point: newly diagnosed GD, antithyroid drugs for less than 3 months. PBMC RNA was the source of the TCR library. The TCR beta library used iRepertoire HTBI primers with Arm-PCR amplification of CDR3. MiXCR, applied by TCRdb to the multiplex PCR reads, yields one record per CDR3 protein. The data contain about 620,000 distinct CDR3 sequences, roughly 15% of them singletons. This same sample was also taken into another study, of T cells in Graves' hyperthyroidism and ophthalmopathy.

This sample comprised peripheral blood mononuclear cells (PBMCs), obtained at new diagnosis, from a patient treated with antithyroid drugs. These receptors were obtained from a woman aged 25 to 39 with Graves disease.

This clonotype was seen at least ten times. The chain is built from TRBV11-3 and TRBJ2-1; D remains unclear. Looked up from germline, CDR1 is SGHNT and CDR2 is YENEEA. CDR3 length: 14 amino acids. V lost 5 bases, J lost 8 bases, and 16 bases lay in between. CDR3 amino acids: CASSVSPSRDEQFF. The CDR3, as DNA: TGTGCCAGCAGCGTTTCCCCCTCTAGGGATGAGCAGTTCTTC.

The genes are TRBV12-3 or TRBV12-4 and TRBJ2-1; no firm D call. V was clipped by 5 bases and J by 8 bases, with 10 bases between them. The CDR3 runs 12 residues. CDR3 in DNA: TGTGCCAGCAGTACTAAGGCGGATGAGCAGTTCTTC. It codes for CASSTKADEQFF.

This clonotype was detected only a few times. The rearrangement links TRBV4-2 to TRBJ2-3; 7 nucleotides align to TRBD2. The CDR3 totals 16 residues. With 3 bases clipped from V and 10 bases from J, the junction kept 16 bases outside the gene matches. CDR1 is LGHNA, CDR2 YNFKEQ, per germline. The CDR3 region has the DNA TGTGCCAGCAGCCACCTAGCGGCCCTATCGGGGGATGCGCAGTATTTT. Its translation is CASSHLAALSGDAQYF.